The clone carrying this TCR beta chain was detected only a few times. What it binds is unknown. The data are from a study of shared clonotypes between healthy human individuals. About the research overall: Donors, aged 18 to 49, were two women and three men. Study results and caveats: Sequencing depth was expected to affect clonotype sharing among donors.

Unsorted samples relied on roughly 100 million PBMCs, which served as the source of genomic DNA. Genomic DNA belonging to each subset was distributed in equal measure over several immunoSEQ plates. Generated by immunoSEQ multiplex PCR, the TCRdb table keeps only in-frame clones and is missing some. The table has around 500,000 clones, more than 75% seen once; the top ten hold roughly an eighth. Germline lookup yields CDR1 SGHAT and CDR2 FQNNGV. The V end lost 5 bases, the J end lost 6 bases, and 13 bases lay between the germline ends. The CDR3 contains 13 residues. The receptor comes from a woman aged 40 to 55 in good health. Some clones in this sample may be carry-over from other donors' samples. The sample taken for sequencing was PBMCs. The chain couples TRBV11-2 to TRBJ1-1; D not certain. CDR3 residues: CASSRLDGSEAFF. The DNA of the CDR3 is TGTGCCAGCAGCCGATTGGACGGCTCTGAAGCTTTCTTT.